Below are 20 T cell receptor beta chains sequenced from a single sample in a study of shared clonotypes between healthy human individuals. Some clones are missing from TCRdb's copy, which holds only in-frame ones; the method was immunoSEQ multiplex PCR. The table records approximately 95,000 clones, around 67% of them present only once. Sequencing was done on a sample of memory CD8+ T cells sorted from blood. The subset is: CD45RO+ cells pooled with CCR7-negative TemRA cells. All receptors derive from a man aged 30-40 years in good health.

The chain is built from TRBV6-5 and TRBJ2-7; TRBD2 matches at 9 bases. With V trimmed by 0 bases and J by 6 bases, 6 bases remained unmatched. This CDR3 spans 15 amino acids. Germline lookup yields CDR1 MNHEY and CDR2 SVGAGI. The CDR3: CASSYSTSGRIEQYF. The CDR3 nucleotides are TGTGCCAGCAGTTACTCGACTAGCGGAAGGATCGAGCAGTACTTC.

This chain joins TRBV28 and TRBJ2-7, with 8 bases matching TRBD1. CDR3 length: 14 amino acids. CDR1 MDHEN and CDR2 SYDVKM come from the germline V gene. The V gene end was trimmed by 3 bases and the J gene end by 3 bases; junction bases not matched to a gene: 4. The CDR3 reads CASSFPGGFYEQYF. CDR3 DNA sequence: TGTGCCAGCAGTTTCCCAGGGGGCTTCTACGAGCAGTACTTC.

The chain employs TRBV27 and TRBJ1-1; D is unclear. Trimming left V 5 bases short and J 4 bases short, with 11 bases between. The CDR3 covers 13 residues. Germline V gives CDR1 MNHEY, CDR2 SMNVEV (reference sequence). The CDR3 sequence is CASSLQVGTEAFF. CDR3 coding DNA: TGTGCCAGCAGTCTCCAGGTGGGCACTGAAGCTTTCTTT.

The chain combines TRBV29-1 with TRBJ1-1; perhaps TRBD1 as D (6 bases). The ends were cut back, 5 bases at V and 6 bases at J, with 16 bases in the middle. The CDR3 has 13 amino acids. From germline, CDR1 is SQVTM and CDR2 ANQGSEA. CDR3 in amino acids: CSVLGALTAEAFF. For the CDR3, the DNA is TGCAGCGTTCTGGGGGCTCTAACAGCTGAAGCTTTCTTT.

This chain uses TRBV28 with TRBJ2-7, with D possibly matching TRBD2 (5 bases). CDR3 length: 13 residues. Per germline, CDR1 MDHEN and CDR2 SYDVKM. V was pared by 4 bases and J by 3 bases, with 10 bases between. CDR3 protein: CASSSSQDYEQYF. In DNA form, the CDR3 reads TGTGCCAGCAGTTCTAGCCAAGACTACGAGCAGTACTTC.

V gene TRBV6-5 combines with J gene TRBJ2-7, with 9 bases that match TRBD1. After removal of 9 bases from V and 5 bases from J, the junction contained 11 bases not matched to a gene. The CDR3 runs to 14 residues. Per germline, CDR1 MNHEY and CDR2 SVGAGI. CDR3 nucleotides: TGTGCCAGGGGGGACTGGGGACAGGGAAACGAGCAGTACTTC. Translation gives CARGDWGQGNEQYF.

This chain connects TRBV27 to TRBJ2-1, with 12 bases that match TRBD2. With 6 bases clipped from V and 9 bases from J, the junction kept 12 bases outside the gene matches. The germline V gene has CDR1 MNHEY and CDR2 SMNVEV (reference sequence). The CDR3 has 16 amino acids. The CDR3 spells CASSPIWTSGTSEQFF. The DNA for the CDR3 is TGTGCCAGCAGCCCAATCTGGACTAGCGGGACCAGTGAGCAGTTCTTC.

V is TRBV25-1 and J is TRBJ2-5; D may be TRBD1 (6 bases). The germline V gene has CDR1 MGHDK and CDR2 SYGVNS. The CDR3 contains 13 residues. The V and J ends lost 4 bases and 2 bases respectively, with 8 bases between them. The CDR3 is CASSADRQETQYF. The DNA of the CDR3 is TGTGCCAGCAGTGCGGACAGACAAGAGACCCAGTACTTC.

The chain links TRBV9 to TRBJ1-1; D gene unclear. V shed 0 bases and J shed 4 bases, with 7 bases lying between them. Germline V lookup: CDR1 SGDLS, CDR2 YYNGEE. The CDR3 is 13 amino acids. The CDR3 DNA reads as TGTGCCAGCAGCGTAGAGGAGTTCACTGAAGCTTTCTTT. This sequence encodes CASSVEEFTEAFF.

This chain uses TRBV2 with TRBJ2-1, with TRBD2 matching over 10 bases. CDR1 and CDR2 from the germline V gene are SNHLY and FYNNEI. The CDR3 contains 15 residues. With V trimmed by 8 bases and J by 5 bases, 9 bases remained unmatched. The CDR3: CASSSGRDLDNEQFF. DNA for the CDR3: TGTGCCAGCTCTAGCGGGAGAGATTTGGACAATGAGCAGTTCTTC.

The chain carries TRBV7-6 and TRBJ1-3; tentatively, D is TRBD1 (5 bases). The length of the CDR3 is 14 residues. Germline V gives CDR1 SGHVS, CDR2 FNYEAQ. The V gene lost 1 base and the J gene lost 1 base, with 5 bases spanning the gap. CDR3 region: CASSLGGSGNTIYF. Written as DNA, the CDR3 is TGTGCCAGCAGCTTAGGGGGGTCTGGAAACACCATATATTTT.

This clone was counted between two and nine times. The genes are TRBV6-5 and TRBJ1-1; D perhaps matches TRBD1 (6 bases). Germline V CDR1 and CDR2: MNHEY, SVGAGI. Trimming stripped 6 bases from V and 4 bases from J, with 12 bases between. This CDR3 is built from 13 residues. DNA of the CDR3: TGTGCCAGCAGCATTGGGACAATCACTGAAGCTTTCTTT. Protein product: CASSIGTITEAFF.

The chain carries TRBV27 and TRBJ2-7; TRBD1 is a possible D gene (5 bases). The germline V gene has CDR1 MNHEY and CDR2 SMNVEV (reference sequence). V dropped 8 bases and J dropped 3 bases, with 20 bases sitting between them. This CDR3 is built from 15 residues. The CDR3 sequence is CASPLPGGAFYEQYF. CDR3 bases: TGTGCCAGCCCATTACCGGGTGGGGCTTTCTACGAGCAGTACTTC.

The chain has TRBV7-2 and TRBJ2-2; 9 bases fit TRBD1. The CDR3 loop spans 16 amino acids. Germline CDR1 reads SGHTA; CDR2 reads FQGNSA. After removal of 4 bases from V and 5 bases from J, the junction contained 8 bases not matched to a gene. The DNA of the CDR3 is TGTGCCAGCAGCTCCATTCCACAGGGGGCAACCGGGGAGCTGTTTTTT. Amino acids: CASSSIPQGATGELFF. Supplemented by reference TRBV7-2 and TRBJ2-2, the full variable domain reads GAGVSQSPSNKVTEKGKDVELRCDPISGHTALYWYRQSLGQGLEFLIYFQGNSAPDKSGLPSDRFSAERTGGSVSTLTIQRTQQEDSAVYLCASSSIPQGATGELFFGEGSRLTVL.

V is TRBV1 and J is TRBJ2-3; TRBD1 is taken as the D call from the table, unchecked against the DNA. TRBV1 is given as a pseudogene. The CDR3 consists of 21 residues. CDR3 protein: CTSSQDNGTTGLGSGTDTQYF. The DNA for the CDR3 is TGCACCAGCAGCCAAGATAATGGGACCACAGGGCTCGGAAGTGGCACAGATACGCAGTATTTT.

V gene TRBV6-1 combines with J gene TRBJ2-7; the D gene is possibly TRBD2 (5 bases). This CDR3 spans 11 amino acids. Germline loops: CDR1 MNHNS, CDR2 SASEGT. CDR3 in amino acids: CALGGGYEQYF. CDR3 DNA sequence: TGTGCTCTCGGAGGTGGGTACGAGCAGTACTTC.

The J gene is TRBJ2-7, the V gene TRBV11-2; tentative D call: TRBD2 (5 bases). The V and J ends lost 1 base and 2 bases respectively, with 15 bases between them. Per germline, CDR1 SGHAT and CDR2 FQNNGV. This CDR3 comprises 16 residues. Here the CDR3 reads CASSLGGRSATYEQYF. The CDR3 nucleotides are TGTGCCAGCAGCTTAGGAGGTCGTAGCGCAACCTACGAGCAGTACTTC.

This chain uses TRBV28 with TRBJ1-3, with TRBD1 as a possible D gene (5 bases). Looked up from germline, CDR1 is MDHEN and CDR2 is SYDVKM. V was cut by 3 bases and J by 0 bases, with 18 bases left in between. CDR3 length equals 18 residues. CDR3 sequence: CASSFHLEGLRSGNTIYF. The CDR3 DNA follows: TGTGCCAGCAGTTTTCATTTAGAGGGACTGCGCTCTGGAAACACCATATATTTT.

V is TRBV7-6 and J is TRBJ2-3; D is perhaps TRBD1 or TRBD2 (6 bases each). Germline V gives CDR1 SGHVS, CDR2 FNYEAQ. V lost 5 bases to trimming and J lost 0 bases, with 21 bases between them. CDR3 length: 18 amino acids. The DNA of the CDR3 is TGTGCCAGCAGCCCCGGGGGCGGGGCGGTGGGTAGCACAGATACGCAGTATTTT. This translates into CASSPGGGAVGSTDTQYF.

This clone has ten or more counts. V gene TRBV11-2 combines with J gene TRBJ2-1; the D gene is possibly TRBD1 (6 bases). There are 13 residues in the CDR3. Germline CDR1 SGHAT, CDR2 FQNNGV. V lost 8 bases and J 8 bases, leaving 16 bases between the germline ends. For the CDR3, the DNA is TGTGCCAGCTTGGGGTCGGGACATGATGAGCAGTTCTTC. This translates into CASLGSGHDEQFF.